This T cell receptor (beta chain) was sequenced in a study of T cell repertoires in aging, cancer and after chemotherapy. Broader study findings: Compared with age-matched healthy donors, untreated hematological or solid cancer patients showed higher blood TCR clonality.

A mixed TRB-A/B primer pool amplified rearranged TRB by multiplex touch-down PCR. One entry per CDR3 protein, called by TCRdb with MiXCR from the multiplex PCR reads. This sample carries some 11,000 distinct CDR3 sequences, around a third of them seen once, and the ten largest clones take 15% to 20%. This clonotype has a handful of counts. No antigen is known for it. TCR beta rearrangements were amplified from peripheral blood genomic DNA. Trimming at V came to 5 bases and at J to 8 bases, leaving 3 bases not matched to a gene. The CDR3 length is 14 residues. Germline CDR1 and CDR2: MNHEY and SVGAGI. This chain connects TRBV6-5 to TRBJ1-6; the match to TRBD1 covers 10 bases. The TCR originated in a human donor in good health. The donor label of this sample is uncertain. Sequencing was done on a sample of blood. CDR3: CASSRQGADSPLHF. The CDR3 nucleotides read TGTGCCAGCAGTAGACAGGGGGCGGATTCACCCCTCCACTTT.